These T cell receptor beta chains were read from a single sample in a study of Ad26.COV2.S vaccination and SARS-CoV-2 variants. The method was immunoSEQ multiplex PCR; TCRdb's version includes in-frame clones alone and lacks a portion of them. The data hold about 480,000 clones, with around 88% observed a single time. The material sequenced was peripheral blood, taken in a trial of Ad26.COV2.S vaccine versus placebo. The receptors were gathered from a person between 18 and 60 years old who received the Ad26.COV2.S COVID-19 vaccine or a placebo. The CDR3 runs from the conserved cysteine through the conserved F or W. D genes are given only for firm matches. A row's size may be missing; if present it is once, few, many or a size class.

D,J,size,V,DNA,CDR3
.,TRBJ2-7,once,TRBV18,TGTGCCAGCTCTGCACAGGGCCAGGGGTACGAGCAGTACTTC,CASSAQGQGYEQYF
.,TRBJ2-7,once,TRBV6-2/TRBV6-3,TGTGCCAGCAGTCCGCGGACACCGACTAGGGTCTCCTACGAGCAGTACTTC,CASSPRTPTRVSYEQYF
.,TRBJ1-2,.,TRBV10-3,TGTGCCATCAGTGAGGAGGGGGGATACGGCTACACCTTC,CAISEEGGYGYTF
TRBD1,TRBJ1-3,.,TRBV30,TGTGCCTGGACCCTAGGAGGGGGCTTCTCTGGAAACACCATATATTTT,CAWTLGGGFSGNTIYF
.,TRBJ1-5,few,TRBV14,TGTGCCAGCAGCCGGGGTGACAATCAGCCCCAGCATTTT,CASSRGDNQPQHF
.,TRBJ2-7,.,TRBV4-3,TGCGCCAGCAGCCGGGGAGGCACCTACGAGCAGTACTTC,CASSRGGTYEQYF
TRBD1,TRBJ1-4,.,TRBV7-6,TGTGCCAGCAGCGTCGGGACAGGGGATGTTGAAAAACTGTTTTTT,CASSVGTGDVEKLFF
.,TRBJ2-7,.,TRBV13,TGTGCCAGCAGCTTAGGCCTGGTCATCCCAGGGGAGCAGTACTTC,CASSLGLVIPGEQYF
.,TRBJ1-2,.,TRBV30,TGTGCCTGGAGTAAGGGAGGGGAGGGCTACACCTTC,CAWSKGGEGYTF
.,TRBJ2-3,.,TRBV27,TGTGCCAGCAGTTTAGTGGGGGACCGCACAGATACGCAGTATTTT,CASSLVGDRTDTQYF
.,TRBJ2-7,.,TRBV27,TGTGCCAGCAGTCCGTCCGTCGGCCCCTACGAGCAGTACTTC,CASSPSVGPYEQYF